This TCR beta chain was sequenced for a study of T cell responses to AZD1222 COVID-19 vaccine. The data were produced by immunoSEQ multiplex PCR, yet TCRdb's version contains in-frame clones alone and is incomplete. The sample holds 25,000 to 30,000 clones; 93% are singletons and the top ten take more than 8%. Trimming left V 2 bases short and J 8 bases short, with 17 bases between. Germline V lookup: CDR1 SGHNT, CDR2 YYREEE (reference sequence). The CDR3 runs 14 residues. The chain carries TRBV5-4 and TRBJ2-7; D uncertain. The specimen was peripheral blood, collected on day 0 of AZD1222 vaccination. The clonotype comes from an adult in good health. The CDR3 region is CASSFAAGPGKQYF. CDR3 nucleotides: TGTGCCAGCAGCTTTGCCGCCGGACCCGGAAAGCAGTACTTC.